This is a list of T cell receptor beta chains from one sample in a study of T cells in Graves' hyperthyroidism and ophthalmopathy. MiXCR, applied by TCRdb to the multiplex PCR reads, yields one record per CDR3 protein. Among roughly 200,000 distinct CDR3 sequences listed, 18% were seen once. Sequenced sample: blood. These receptor sequences come from a man in his forties with Graves' hyperthyroidism. Both conserved end residues are part of each CDR3.

v_call | cdr3_aa
TRBV2 | CASSSKTAMNTEAFF
TRBV30 | CAWSTAQGSYEQYF
TRBV18 | CASSPQTRTDTQYF
TRBV6-1 | CASSPLAGQGAYEQYF
TRBV6-6 | CASSYSSSGGTEAFF
TRBV28 | CASSSTGTGGADTQYF
TRBV27 | CASRRNGGNYEQYF
TRBV15 | CATSRDGTGKTDTQYF
TRBV7-2 | CASSVLFDSRFNYGYTF
TRBV6-2/TRBV6-3 | CASSPTQGANYGYTF
TRBV7-3 | CASSRLAGPSSGELFF
TRBV2 | CASSETGQGHQPQHF
TRBV4-2 | CASSQDDREDYGYTF
TRBV7-2 | CASSPRQGAQVGGYTF
TRBV5-1 | CASSLEASGGYEQYF
TRBV10-3 | CAISESRAGATDTQYF
TRBV19 | CASSLRRTGRYEQYF
TRBV24-1 | CATAGGSNTGELFF
TRBV19 | CASSRQDQSYERYF
TRBV7-2 | CASNGQANTEAFF
TRBV16 | CASSQSGQGQETQYF
TRBV20-1 | CSARDTRGLTEAFF
TRBV7-2 | CASSLVGAKGGNTIYF
TRBV2 | CASRTGTPYTGELFF
TRBV5-4 | CASSSQVPISTDTQYF
TRBV2 | CASSGSGGAYNEQFF
TRBV6-1 | CASSSDRGRHNEQFF
TRBV20-1 | CSASGLAGGRETQYF
TRBV20-1 | CSALVTGYVTEAFF
TRBV7-2 | CASSLGIAGAIYEQYF
TRBV6-1 | CASSTYRERNTGELFF
TRBV15 | CATSRQGVPKEQYF
TRBV12-3/TRBV12-4 | CASRPGTGNYGYTF
TRBV11-2 | CASSLGPGGDEQFF
TRBV28 | CASSLSQGPGGTQYF
TRBV12-5 | CASGLGSKNIQYF
TRBV4-1 | CASSQTGQAMDEQFF
TRBV29-1 | CSVEEPGAGGTQYF
TRBV7-2 | CASSSSGGRDEQYF
TRBV10-1 | CASRPQGASEAFF
TRBV29-1 | CSGGGLGSTDTQYF
TRBV27 | CASSSKGLAGGMYEQYF